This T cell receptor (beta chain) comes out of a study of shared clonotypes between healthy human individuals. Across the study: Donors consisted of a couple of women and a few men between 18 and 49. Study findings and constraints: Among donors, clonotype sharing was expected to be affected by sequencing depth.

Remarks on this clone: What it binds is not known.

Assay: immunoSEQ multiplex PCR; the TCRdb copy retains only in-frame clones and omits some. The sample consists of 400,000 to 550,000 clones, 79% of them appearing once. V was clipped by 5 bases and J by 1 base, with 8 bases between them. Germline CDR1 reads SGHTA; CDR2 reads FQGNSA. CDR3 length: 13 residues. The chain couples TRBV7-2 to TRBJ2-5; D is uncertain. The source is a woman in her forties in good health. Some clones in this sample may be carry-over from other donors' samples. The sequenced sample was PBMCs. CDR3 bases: TGTGCCAGCAGCCGGACGGCCCAAGAGACCCAGTACTTC. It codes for CASSRTAQETQYF.